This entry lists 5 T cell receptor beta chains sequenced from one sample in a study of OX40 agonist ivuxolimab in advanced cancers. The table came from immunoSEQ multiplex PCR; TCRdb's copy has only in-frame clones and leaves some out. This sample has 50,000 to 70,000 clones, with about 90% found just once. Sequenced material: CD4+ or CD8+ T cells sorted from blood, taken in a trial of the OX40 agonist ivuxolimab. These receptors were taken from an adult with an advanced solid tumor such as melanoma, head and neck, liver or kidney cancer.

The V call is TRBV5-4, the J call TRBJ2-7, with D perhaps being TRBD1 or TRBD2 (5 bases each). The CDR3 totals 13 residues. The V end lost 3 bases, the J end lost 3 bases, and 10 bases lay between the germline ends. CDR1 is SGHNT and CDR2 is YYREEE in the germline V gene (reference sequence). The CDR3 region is CASSWDPRYEQYF. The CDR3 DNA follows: TGTGCCAGCAGCTGGGACCCGCGCTACGAGCAGTACTTC.

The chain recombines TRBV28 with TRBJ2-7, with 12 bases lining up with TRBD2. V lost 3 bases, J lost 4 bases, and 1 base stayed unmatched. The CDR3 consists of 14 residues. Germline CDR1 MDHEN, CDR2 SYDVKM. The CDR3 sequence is CASSLGLAGYEQYF. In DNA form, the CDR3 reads TGTGCCAGCAGTTTGGGACTAGCGGGTTACGAGCAGTACTTC. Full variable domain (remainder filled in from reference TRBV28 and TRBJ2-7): DVKVTQSSRYLVKRTGEKVFLECVQDMDHENMFWYRQDPGLGLRLIYFSYDVKMKEKGDIPEGYSVSREKKERFSLILESASTNQTSMYLCASSLGLAGYEQYFGPGTRLTVT.

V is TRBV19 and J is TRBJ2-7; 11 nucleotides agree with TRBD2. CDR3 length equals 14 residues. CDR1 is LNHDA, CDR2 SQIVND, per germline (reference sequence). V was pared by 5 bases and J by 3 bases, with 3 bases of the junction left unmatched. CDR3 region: CASSPGTSGYEQYF. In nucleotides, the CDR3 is TGTGCCAGTAGTCCAGGGACTAGCGGCTACGAGCAGTACTTC.

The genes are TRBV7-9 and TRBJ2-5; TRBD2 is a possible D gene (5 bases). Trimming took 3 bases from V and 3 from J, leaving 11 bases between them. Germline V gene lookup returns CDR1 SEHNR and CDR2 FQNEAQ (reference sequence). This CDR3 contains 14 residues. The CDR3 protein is CASSFPLGEETQYF. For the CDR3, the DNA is TGTGCCAGCAGCTTCCCGTTGGGAGAAGAGACCCAGTACTTC.

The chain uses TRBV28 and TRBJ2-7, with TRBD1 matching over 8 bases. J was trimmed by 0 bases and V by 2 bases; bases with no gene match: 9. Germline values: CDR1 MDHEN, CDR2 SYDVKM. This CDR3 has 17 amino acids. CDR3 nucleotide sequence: TGTGCCAGCAGTTTACCAGGGGGCGTTTTTAACTCCTACGAGCAGTACTTC. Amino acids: CASSLPGGVFNSYEQYF.